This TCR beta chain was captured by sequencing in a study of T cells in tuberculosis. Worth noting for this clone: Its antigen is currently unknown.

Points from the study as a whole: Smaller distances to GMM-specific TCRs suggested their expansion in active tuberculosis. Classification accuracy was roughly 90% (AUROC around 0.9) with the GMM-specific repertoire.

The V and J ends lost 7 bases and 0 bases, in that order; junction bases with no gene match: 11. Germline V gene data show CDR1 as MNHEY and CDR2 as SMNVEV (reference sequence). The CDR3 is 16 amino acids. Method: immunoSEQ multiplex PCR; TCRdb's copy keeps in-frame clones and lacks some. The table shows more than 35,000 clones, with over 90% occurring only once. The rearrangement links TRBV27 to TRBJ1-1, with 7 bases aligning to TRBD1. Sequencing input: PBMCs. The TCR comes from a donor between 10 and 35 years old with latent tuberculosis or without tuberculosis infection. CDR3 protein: CASIPYRGRMNTEAFF. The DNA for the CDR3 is TGTGCCAGCATCCCCTACAGGGGCCGGATGAACACTGAAGCTTTCTTT.